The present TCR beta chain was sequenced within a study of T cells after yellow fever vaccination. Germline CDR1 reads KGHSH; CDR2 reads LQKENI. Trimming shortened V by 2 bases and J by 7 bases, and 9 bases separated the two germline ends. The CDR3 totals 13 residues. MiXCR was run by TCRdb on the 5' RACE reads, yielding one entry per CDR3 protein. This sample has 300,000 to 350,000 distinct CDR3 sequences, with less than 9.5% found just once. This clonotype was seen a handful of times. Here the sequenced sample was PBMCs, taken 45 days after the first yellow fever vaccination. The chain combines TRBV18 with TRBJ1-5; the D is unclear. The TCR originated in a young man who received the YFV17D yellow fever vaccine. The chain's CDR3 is CASSPRSAQPQHF. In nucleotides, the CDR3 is TGTGCCAGCTCACCAAGATCTGCGCAGCCCCAGCATTTT. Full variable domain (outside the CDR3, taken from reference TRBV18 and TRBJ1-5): NAGVMQNPRHLVRRRGQEARLRCSPMKGHSHVYWYRQLPEEGLKFMVYLQKENIIDESGMPKERFSAEFPKEGPSILRIQQVVRGDSAAYFCASSPRSAQPQHFGDGTRLSIL.